This TCR beta chain was found in a study of CD8 T cells in Susac syndrome. Study in general: When blood was collected, patients with Susac syndrome were therapy-naive, were taking corticosteroids, or were receiving intravenous immunoglobulin alone. The study, taken as a whole, reports: The study's TCR sequencing and HLA analysis covered a relatively small number of individuals, and the study acknowledged this.

From blood CD8+ and CD4+ T cells, TCR beta sequences were generated. To note about this clonotype: Its cognate antigen is unknown.

RNA was extracted with the RNeasy kit, and a quantity of roughly 0.45 to 1 ug was reverse transcribed using random hexamers. MiXCR was run by TCRdb on the immunoSEQ multiplex PCR reads, yielding one entry per CDR3 protein. This sample yields 140,000 to 150,000 distinct CDR3 sequences, of which approximately 96% are seen a single time; over 0.075% belongs to the top ten. The sequenced sample was CD4+ T cells from PBMCs. The TCR originated in a human donor with Susac syndrome.

In nucleotides, the CDR3 is TGCAGTGCTACTGGGGGCCGGGGTCCCGGGGAGCTGTTTTTT. It translates to CSATGGRGPGELFF. This rearrangement joins TRBV20-1 to TRBJ2-2; perhaps TRBD1 as D (6 bases). The CDR3 loop spans 14 amino acids. CDR1 is DFQATT and CDR2 is SNEGSKA in the germline V gene (reference sequence). V lost 4 bases and J lost 6, with 15 bases in between.